The rows below give T cell receptor beta chains drawn from one sample of a study of T cell changes during pregnancy in multiple sclerosis. Repertoires were generated with immunoSEQ multiplex PCR, while TCRdb's copy carries only in-frame clones and drops some. Here the sample spans about 34,000 clones, roughly nine tenths being singletons. The specimen comprised CD8+ T cells from peripheral blood mononuclear cells, sampled in the second trimester of pregnancy. The receptor set was obtained from a female donor with multiple sclerosis, enrolled in a pregnancy study. CDR3s include the opening cysteine and the closing phenylalanine or tryptophan. Fields, in order: V gene, clone size, J gene, D gene, CDR3 protein, CDR3 DNA. The D gene is left open where the match is weak. The size entry is marked missing in some rows and otherwise reads once, few, many or a size class.

TRBV10-3	.	TRBJ1-4	.	CAISGPGVNEKLFF	TGTGCCATCAGTGGTCCAGGGGTTAATGAAAAACTGTTTTTT
TRBV30	.	TRBJ2-7	TRBD1	CAWSVTGTGVGEQYF	TGTGCCTGGAGTGTGACCGGGACAGGGGTTGGGGAGCAGTACTTC
TRBV13	.	TRBJ2-7	.	CASTRWGEGFNEQYF	TGTGCCAGCACCCGGTGGGGGGAAGGGTTCAACGAGCAGTACTTC
TRBV4-1	.	TRBJ2-7	TRBD2	CASSQASGSYEQYF	TGCGCCAGCAGCCAGGCTAGCGGGAGTTACGAGCAGTACTTC
TRBV4-3	.	TRBJ2-7	TRBD2	CASSQDYGLAGWEQYF	TGCGCCAGCAGCCAAGATTATGGACTAGCGGGGTGGGAGCAGTACTTC
TRBV10-3	.	TRBJ2-2	.	CASPGFTGELFF	TGTGCCAGTCCAGGATTTACCGGGGAGCTGTTTTTT
TRBV10-2	.	TRBJ2-1	.	CASSRDLHNEQFF	TGCGCCAGCAGCCGGGACTTGCACAATGAGCAGTTCTTC
TRBV9	.	TRBJ2-2	TRBD2	CASSGLTSEFTGELFF	TGTGCCAGCAGCGGCCTGACTAGCGAATTCACCGGGGAGCTGTTTTTT
TRBV4-2	.	TRBJ2-1	.	CASSQEGGSTDNEQFF	TGTGCCAGCAGCCAAGAAGGCGGATCTACGGACAATGAGCAGTTCTTC
TRBV7-2	.	TRBJ2-1	TRBD2	CASSLSPAGMYNEQFF	TGTGCCAGCAGCCTCTCTCCAGCGGGAATGTACAATGAGCAGTTCTTC
TRBV9	.	TRBJ2-1	.	CASSVGDLANEQFF	TGTGCCAGCAGCGTAGGCGATTTAGCAAATGAGCAGTTCTTC
TRBV4-2	few	TRBJ2-7	TRBD2	CASTLRASGGYEQYF	TGTGCCAGCACCCTGAGGGCTAGCGGTGGCTACGAGCAGTACTTC
TRBV25-1	.	TRBJ2-2	.	CASSEYKGHTGELFF	TGTGCCAGCAGTGAATATAAGGGGCACACCGGGGAGCTGTTTTTT
TRBV4-3	.	TRBJ1-4	TRBD1	CASSQTTGWVEKLFF	TGCGCCAGCAGCCAAACGACAGGGTGGGTTGAAAAACTGTTTTTT
TRBV4-1	.	TRBJ2-7	TRBD2	CASSTMGLVNEQYF	TGCGCCAGCAGCACGATGGGACTAGTAAACGAGCAGTACTTC
TRBV4-1	.	TRBJ1-5	.	CASSQVDSGGNQPQHF	TGCGCCAGCAGCCAAGTCGACAGTGGAGGGAATCAGCCCCAGCATTTT
TRBV27	medium-sized	TRBJ2-7	.	CASSYARREQYF	TGTGCCAGCAGTTACGCCCGCCGGGAGCAGTACTTC
TRBV18	.	TRBJ2-1	.	CASSLSSGQKGWGPNEQFF	TGTGCCAGCTCACTCTCGAGCGGACAGAAGGGGTGGGGCCCCAATGAGCAGTTCTTC
TRBV6-5	.	TRBJ2-7	.	CASSYSVREDEQYF	TGTGCCAGCAGTTACTCCGTGAGGGAGGACGAGCAGTACTTC
TRBV11-2	.	TRBJ1-5	.	CASSRGTGDGNQPQHF	TGTGCCAGCAGCCGCGGGACTGGGGATGGCAATCAGCCCCAGCATTTT